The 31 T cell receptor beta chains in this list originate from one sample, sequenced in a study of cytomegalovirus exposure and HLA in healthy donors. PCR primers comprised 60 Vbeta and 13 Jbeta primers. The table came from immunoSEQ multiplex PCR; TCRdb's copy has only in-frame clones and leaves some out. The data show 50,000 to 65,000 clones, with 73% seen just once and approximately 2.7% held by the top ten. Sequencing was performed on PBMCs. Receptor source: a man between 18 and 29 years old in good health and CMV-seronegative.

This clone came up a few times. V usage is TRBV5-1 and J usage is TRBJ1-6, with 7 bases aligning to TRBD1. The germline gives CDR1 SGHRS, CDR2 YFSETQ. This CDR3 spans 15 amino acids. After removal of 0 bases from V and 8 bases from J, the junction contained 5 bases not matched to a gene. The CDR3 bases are TGCGCCAGCAGCTTGGGACAGGGTGATGATTCACCCCTCCACTTT. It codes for CASSLGQGDDSPLHF.

CDR3 in amino acids: CASSLGQSSYEQYF. DNA for the CDR3: TGCGCCAGCAGCTTGGGGCAGTCTTCCTACGAGCAGTACTTC. The chain uses TRBV5-1 and TRBJ2-7, with unresolved D. V lost 0 bases to trimming and J lost 1 base, with 8 bases between them. CDR1 is SGHRS, CDR2 YFSETQ, per germline. This CDR3 has 14 residues.

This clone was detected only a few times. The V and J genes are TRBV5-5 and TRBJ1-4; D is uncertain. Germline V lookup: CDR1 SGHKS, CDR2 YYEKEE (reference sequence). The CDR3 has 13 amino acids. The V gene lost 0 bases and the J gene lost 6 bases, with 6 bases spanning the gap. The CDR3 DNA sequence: TGTGCCAGCAGCTTGGGGACTCATGAAAAACTGTTTTTT. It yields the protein CASSLGTHEKLFF. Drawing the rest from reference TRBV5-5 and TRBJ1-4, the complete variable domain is DAGVTQSPTHLIKTRGQQVTLRCSPISGHKSVSWYQQVLGQGPQFIFQYYEKEERGRGNFPDRFSARQFPNYSSELNVNALLLGDSALYLCASSLGTHEKLFFGSGTQLSVL.

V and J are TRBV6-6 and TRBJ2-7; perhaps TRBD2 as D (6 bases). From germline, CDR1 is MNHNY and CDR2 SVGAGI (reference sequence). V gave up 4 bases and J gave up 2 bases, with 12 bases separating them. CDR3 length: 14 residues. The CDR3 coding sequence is TGTGCCAGCAGTTCCTTAGCGGTAGCCTACGAGCAGTACTTC. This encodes CASSSLAVAYEQYF.

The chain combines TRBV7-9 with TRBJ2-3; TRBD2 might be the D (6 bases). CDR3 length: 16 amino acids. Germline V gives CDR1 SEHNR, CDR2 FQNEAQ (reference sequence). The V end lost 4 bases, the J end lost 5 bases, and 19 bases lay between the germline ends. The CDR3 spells CASSSGLGRRGDTQYF. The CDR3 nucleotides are TGTGCCAGCAGCTCGGGACTCGGCCGACGCGGAGATACGCAGTATTTT.

This CDR3 is CASKAGGMFEQYF. CDR3 nucleotide sequence: TGTGCCAGCAAAGCCGGCGGGATGTTCGAGCAGTACTTC. The gene calls are TRBV6-5 and TRBJ2-7, with D tentatively TRBD2 (6 bases). Germline lookup yields CDR1 MNHEY and CDR2 SVGAGI. V dropped 7 bases and J dropped 6 bases, with 16 bases sitting between them. The CDR3 has 13 amino acids.

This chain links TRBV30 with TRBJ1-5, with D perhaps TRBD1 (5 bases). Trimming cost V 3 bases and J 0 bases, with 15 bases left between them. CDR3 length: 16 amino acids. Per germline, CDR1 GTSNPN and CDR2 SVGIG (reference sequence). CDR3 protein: CAWSHGTGNSNQPQHF. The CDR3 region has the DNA TGTGCCTGGAGCCACGGCACAGGAAATAGCAATCAGCCCCAGCATTTT. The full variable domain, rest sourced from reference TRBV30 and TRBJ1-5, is SQTIHQWPATLVQPVGSPLSLECTVEGTSNPNLYWYRQAAGRGLQLLFYSVGIGQISSEVPQNLSASRPQDRQFILSSKKLLLSDSGFYLCAWSHGTGNSNQPQHFGDGTRLSIL.

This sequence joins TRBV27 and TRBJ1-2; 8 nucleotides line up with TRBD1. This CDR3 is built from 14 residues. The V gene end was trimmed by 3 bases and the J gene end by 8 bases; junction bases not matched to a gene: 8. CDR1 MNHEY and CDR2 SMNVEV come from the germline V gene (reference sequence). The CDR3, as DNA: TGTGCCAGCAGTTTTGCCGGGACAGGACGCGGCTACACCTTC. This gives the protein CASSFAGTGRGYTF.

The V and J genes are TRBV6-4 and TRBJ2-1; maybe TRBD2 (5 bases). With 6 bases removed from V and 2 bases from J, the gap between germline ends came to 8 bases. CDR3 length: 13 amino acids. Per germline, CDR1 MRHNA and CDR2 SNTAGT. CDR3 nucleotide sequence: TGTGCCAGCAGCCGGGATACCTACAATGAGCAGTTCTTC. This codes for CASSRDTYNEQFF.

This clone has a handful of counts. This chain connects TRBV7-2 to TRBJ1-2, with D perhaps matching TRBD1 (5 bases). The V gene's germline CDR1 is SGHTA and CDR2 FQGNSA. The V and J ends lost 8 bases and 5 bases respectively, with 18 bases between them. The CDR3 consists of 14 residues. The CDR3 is CASGVPGPGYGYTF. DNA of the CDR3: TGTGCCAGCGGGGTTCCAGGGCCGGGTTATGGCTACACCTTC.

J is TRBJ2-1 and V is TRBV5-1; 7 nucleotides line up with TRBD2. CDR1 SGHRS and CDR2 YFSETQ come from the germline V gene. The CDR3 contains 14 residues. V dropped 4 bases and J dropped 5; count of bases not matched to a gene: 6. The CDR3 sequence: CASSRREINNEQFF. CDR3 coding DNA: TGCGCCAGCAGCCGGCGGGAGATCAACAATGAGCAGTTCTTC.

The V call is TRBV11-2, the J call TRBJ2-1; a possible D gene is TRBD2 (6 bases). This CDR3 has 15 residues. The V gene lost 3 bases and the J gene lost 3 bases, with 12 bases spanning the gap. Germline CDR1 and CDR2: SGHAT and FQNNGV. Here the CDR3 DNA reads TGTGCCAGCAGCTTTAAAGGGACTTTCTACAATGAGCAGTTCTTC. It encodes CASSFKGTFYNEQFF.

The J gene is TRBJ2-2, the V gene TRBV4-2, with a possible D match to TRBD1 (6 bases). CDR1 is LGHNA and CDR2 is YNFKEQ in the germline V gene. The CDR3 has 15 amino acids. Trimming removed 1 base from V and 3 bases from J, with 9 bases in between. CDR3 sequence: CASSQGTVDTGELFF. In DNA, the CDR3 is TGTGCCAGCAGCCAAGGGACAGTAGACACCGGGGAGCTGTTTTTT.

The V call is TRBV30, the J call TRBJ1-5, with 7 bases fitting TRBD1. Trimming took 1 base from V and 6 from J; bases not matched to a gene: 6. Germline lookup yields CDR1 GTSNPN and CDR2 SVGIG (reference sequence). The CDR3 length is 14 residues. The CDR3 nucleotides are TGTGCCTGGAGTGGAGGGGGCAGGAGTCAGCCCCAGCATTTT. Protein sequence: CAWSGGGRSQPQHF.

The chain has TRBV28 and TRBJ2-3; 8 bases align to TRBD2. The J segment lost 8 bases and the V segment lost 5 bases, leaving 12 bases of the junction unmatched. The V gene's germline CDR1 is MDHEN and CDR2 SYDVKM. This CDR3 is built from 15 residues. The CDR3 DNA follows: TGTGCCAGCAGTGAAACTAGCGGACCCCAGGCTACGCAGTATTTT. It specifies CASSETSGPQATQYF.

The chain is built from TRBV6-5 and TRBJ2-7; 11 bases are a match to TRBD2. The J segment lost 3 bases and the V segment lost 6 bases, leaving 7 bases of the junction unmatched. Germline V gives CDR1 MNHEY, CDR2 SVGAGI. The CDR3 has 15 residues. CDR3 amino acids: CASSMTSGNIYEQYF. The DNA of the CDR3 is TGTGCCAGCAGCATGACTAGCGGGAACATCTACGAGCAGTACTTC.

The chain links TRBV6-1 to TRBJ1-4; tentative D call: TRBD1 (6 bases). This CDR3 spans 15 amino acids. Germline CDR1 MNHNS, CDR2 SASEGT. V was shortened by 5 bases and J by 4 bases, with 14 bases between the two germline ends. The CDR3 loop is CASSSDRLLNEKLFF. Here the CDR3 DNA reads TGTGCCAGCAGTTCCGACAGGTTACTTAATGAAAAACTGTTTTTT.

Here the CDR3 reads CAINGQGLVGETQYF. As DNA, the CDR3 is TGTGCCATCAATGGCCAGGGGCTTGTTGGAGAGACCCAGTACTTC. This chain uses TRBV10-3 with TRBJ2-5; weak D call: TRBD1 (6 bases). V was shortened by 7 bases and J by 4 bases, with 19 bases between the two germline ends. The CDR3 loop spans 15 amino acids. Germline-derived CDR1 and CDR2 are ENHRY and SYGVKD.

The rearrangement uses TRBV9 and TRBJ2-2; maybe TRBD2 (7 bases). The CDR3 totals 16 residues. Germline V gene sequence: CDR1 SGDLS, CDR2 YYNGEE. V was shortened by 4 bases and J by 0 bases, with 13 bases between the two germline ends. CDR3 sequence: CASSTGGGANTGELFF. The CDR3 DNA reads TGTGCCAGCAGCACCGGAGGGGGGGCGAACACCGGGGAGCTGTTTTTT.

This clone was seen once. The CDR3 DNA reads TGTGCCAGCAGTTTAGGGGGGAGGAGGGATGAGCAGTTCTTC. It specifies CASSLGGRRDEQFF. This chain links TRBV28 with TRBJ2-1; D perhaps matches TRBD2 (6 bases). V gave up 2 bases and J gave up 8 bases, with 13 bases separating them. The CDR3 totals 14 residues. The germline V gene encodes CDR1 MDHEN and CDR2 SYDVKM.

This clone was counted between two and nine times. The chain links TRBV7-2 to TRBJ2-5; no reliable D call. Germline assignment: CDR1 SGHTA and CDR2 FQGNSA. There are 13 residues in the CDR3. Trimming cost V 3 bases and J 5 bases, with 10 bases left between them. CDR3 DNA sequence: TGTGCCAGCAGCTTCGAGGTGGGTGAGACCCAGTACTTC. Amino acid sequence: CASSFEVGETQYF.

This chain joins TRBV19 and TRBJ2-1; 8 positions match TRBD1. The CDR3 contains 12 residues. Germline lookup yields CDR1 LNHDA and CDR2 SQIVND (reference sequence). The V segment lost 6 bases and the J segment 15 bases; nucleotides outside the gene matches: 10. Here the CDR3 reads CASRAGRTGWFF. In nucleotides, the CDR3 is TGTGCCAGTAGGGCGGGGAGGACAGGGTGGTTCTTC.

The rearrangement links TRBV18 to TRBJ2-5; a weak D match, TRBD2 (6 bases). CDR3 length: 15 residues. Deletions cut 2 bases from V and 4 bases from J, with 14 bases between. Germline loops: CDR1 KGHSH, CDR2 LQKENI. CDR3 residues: CASSPLYLGGETQYF. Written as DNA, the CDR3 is TGTGCCAGCTCACCATTATATCTGGGAGGAGAGACCCAGTACTTC.

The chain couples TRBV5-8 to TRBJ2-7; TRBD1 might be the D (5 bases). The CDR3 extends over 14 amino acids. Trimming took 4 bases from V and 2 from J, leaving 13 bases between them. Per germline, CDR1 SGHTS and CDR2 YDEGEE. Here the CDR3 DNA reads TGTGCCAGCAGCCGTGGACAAGAGGCCTACGAGCAGTACTTC. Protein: CASSRGQEAYEQYF.

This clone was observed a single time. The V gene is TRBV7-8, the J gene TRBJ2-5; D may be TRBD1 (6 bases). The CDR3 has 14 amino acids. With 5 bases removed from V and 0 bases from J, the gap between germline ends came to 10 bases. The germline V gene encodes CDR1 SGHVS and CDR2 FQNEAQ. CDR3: CASSPRDNQETQYF. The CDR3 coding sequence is TGTGCCAGCAGCCCCCGGGACAACCAAGAGACCCAGTACTTC. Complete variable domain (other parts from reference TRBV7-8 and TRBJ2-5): GAGVSQSPRYKVAKRGQDVALRCDPISGHVSLFWYQQALGQGPEFLTYFQNEAQLDKSGLPSDRFFAERPEGSVSTLKIQRTQQEDSAVYLCASSPRDNQETQYFGPGTRLLVL.

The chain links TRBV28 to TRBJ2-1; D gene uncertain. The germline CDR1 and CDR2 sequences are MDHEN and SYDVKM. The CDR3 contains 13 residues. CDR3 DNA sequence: TGTGCTACGGCGGAAACCCTCATAGATGAGCAGTTCTTC. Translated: CATAETLIDEQFF.

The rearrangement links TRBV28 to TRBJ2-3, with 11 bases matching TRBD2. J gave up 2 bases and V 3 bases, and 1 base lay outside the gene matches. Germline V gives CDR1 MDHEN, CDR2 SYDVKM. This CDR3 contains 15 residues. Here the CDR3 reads CASSLTSGDTDTQYF. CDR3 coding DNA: TGTGCCAGCAGTTTGACTAGCGGGGACACAGATACGCAGTATTTT.

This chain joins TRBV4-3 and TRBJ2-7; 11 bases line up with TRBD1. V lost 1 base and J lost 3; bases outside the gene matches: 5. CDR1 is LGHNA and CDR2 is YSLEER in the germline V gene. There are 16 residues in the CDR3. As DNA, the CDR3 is TGCGCCAGCAGCCAAGGGACAGGGGGCGCCGGCTACGAGCAGTACTTC. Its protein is CASSQGTGGAGYEQYF.

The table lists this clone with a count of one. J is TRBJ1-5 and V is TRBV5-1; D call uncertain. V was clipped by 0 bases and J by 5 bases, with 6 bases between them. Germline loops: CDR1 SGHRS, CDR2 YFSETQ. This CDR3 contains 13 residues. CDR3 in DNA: TGCGCCAGCAGCTTGGGTCAGGATCAGCCCCAGCATTTT. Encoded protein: CASSLGQDQPQHF.

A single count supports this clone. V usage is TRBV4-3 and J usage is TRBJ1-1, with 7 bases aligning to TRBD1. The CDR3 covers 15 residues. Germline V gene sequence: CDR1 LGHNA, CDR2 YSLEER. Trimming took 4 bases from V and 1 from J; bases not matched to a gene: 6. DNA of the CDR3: TGCGCCAGCAGCCGCAGCAGGGGGACGAACACTGAAGCTTTCTTT. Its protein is CASSRSRGTNTEAFF.

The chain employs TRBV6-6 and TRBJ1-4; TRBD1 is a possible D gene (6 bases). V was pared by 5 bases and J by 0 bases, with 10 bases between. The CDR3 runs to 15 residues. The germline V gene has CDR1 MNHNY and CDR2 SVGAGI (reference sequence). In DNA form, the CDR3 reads TGTGCCAGCAGTGGATCAGGGGCAACTAATGAAAAACTGTTTTTT. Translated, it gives CASSGSGATNEKLFF.